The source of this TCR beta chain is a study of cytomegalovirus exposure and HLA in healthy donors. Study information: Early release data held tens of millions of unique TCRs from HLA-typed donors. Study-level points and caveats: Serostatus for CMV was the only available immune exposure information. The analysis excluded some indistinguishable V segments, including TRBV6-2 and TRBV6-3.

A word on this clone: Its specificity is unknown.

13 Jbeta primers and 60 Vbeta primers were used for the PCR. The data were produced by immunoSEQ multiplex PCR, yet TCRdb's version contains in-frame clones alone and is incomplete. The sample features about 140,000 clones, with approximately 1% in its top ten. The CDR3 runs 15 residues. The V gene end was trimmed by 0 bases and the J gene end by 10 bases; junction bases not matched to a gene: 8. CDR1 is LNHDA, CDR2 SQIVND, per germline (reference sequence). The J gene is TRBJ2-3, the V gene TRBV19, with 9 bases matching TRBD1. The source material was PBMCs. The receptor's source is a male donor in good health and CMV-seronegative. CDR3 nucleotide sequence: TGTGCCAGTAGTATAGAGACAGGGGGAGGGGATGCGCAGTATTTT. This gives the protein CASSIETGGGDAQYF.